Presented here are 31 T cell receptor beta chains from one specimen sequenced in a study of T cells in Graves' hyperthyroidism and ophthalmopathy. Authors of the study amplified TCR beta CDR3 regions from RNA transcripts. HTBI primers were the set used in a first-round RT-PCR of the TCR CDR3. TCRdb fed the multiplex PCR reads into MiXCR, producing one record per CDR3 protein. The sample lists about 840,000 distinct CDR3 sequences; around 39% were seen once. Input material: blood. All receptors derive from a man between 18 and 29 years old with Graves' hyperthyroidism.

The chain joins TRBV19 to TRBJ1-5; TRBD1 is a possible D gene (5 bases). Trimming removed 10 bases at V and 7 bases at J, with 17 bases between. CDR1 LNHDA and CDR2 SQIVND come from the germline V gene (reference sequence). The CDR3 sequence is 13 residues long. The DNA for the CDR3 is TGTGCCACCCGACCAGGGCCCCGGCAGCCCCAGCATTTT. This sequence encodes CATRPGPRQPQHF.

This clonotype has just a few counts. This chain links TRBV12-5 with TRBJ1-6, with 7 positions matching TRBD1. J lost 7 bases, V lost 7 bases, and 7 bases had no gene match. Looked up from germline, CDR1 is LGHNT and CDR2 is FRNRAP. CDR3 size: 14 residues. CDR3: CASAPGQNNSPLHF. In nucleotides, the CDR3 is TGTGCTAGTGCTCCGGGACAGAACAATTCACCCCTCCACTTT.

This clonotype was picked up many times. This rearrangement joins TRBV29-1 to TRBJ2-7, with 7 nucleotides matching TRBD2. Germline V gene lookup returns CDR1 SQVTM and CDR2 ANQGSEA. The CDR3 is made up of 13 amino acids. With V trimmed by 5 bases and J by 4 bases, 8 bases remained unmatched. The CDR3, as DNA: TGCAGCGTTCAGGTACCAGCGGGATACGAGCAGTACTTC. Translated: CSVQVPAGYEQYF.

This clonotype was counted many times. The chain recombines TRBV7-9 with TRBJ2-7; no definite D call. V gave up 6 bases and J gave up 0 bases, with 15 bases separating them. This CDR3 spans 15 amino acids. Germline CDR1 reads SEHNR; CDR2 reads FQNEAQ (reference sequence). The CDR3, as DNA: TGTGCCAGCAGTAAGCCGGGCTCCAGCTCCTACGAGCAGTACTTC. Translated, it gives CASSKPGSSSYEQYF. Based on the CDR3 plus reference TRBV7-9 and TRBJ2-7, the full variable domain is DTGVSQNPRHKITKRGQNVTFRCDPISEHNRLYWYRQTLGQGPEFLTYFQNEAQLEKSRLLSDRFSAERPKGSFSTLEIQRTEQGDSAMYLCASSKPGSSSYEQYFGPGTRLTVT.

The chain has TRBV12-3 or TRBV12-4 and TRBJ1-3, with a weak D call TRBD1 (5 bases). V was clipped by 5 bases and J by 6 bases, with 14 bases between them. The CDR3 is 14 amino acids. CDR3 residues: CASSGTSLSNTIYF. As DNA, the CDR3 is TGTGCCAGCAGTGGGACCTCCCTTTCAAACACCATATATTTT.

This clonotype appeared a few times. The V gene is TRBV6-1, the J gene TRBJ1-1; the D gene is possibly TRBD1 (5 bases). The germline V gene has CDR1 MNHNS and CDR2 SASEGT. The CDR3 consists of 14 residues. Trimming took 8 bases from V and 0 from J, leaving 13 bases between them. Written as DNA, the CDR3 is TGTGCCAGCGAGGCAGGGACGGTGAACACTGAAGCTTTCTTT. Translation: CASEAGTVNTEAFF.

This sequence joins TRBV9 and TRBJ2-7; a possible D gene is TRBD2 (6 bases). V was cut by 5 bases and J by 2 bases, with 14 bases left in between. The CDR3 has 14 amino acids. Germline lookup yields CDR1 SGDLS and CDR2 YYNGEE. CDR3 loop: CASRPTSQPYEQYF. As DNA, the CDR3 is TGTGCCAGCAGACCCACTAGCCAACCCTACGAGCAGTACTTC.

This chain joins TRBV5-6 and TRBJ1-5; D ambiguous. Trimming removed 4 bases at V and 3 bases at J, with 11 bases between. CDR3 length: 14 amino acids. Germline CDR1 and CDR2: SGHDT and YYEEEE. The CDR3 here is CASSPFGVNQPQHF. For the CDR3, the DNA is TGTGCCAGCAGCCCATTTGGAGTCAATCAGCCCCAGCATTTT.

V usage is TRBV13 and J usage is TRBJ1-5, with D unclear. Germline V gene sequence: CDR1 PRHDT, CDR2 FYEKMQ (reference sequence). V was trimmed by 3 bases and J by 6 bases, leaving 9 bases between them. This CDR3 contains 13 residues. CDR3 DNA sequence: TGTGCCAGCAGCTTGGAAGCGGGTCAGCCCCAGCATTTT. Translating gives CASSLEAGQPQHF.

This clonotype was detected once. The chain has TRBV20-1 and TRBJ2-5; 8 bases match TRBD2. CDR3 size: 13 residues. Germline V gene sequence: CDR1 DFQATT, CDR2 SNEGSKA (reference sequence). V was clipped by 3 bases and J by 5 bases; unmatched bases: 5. This CDR3 reads CSASGRVVETQYF. Here the CDR3 DNA reads TGCAGTGCTAGCGGGAGGGTTGTGGAGACCCAGTACTTC.

This clonotype was seen more than once but under ten times. The rearrangement uses TRBV20-1 and TRBJ2-2; D is perhaps TRBD2 (6 bases). Trimming stripped 2 bases from V and 7 bases from J, with 8 bases between. CDR3 length equals 12 residues. The V gene's germline CDR1 is DFQATT and CDR2 SNEGSKA (reference sequence). Written as DNA, the CDR3 is TGCAGTGCTAGATGGGGAGGCGGGGAGCTGTTTTTT. It yields the protein CSARWGGGELFF.

This clonotype was detected many times. The chain links TRBV10-3 to TRBJ2-2, with D unresolved. The germline V gene encodes CDR1 ENHRY and CDR2 SYGVKD. Trimming stripped 3 bases from V and 0 bases from J, with 8 bases between. The length of the CDR3 is 15 residues. The CDR3 spells CAISDSTSNTGELFF. The CDR3 DNA is TGTGCCATCAGTGACAGCACCTCGAACACCGGGGAGCTGTTTTTT.

The rearrangement joins TRBV7-2 to TRBJ1-1; 9 bases line up with TRBD1. There are 12 residues in the CDR3. The junction had 3 bases not matched to a gene; V was cut back by 6 bases and J by 7 bases. The germline gives CDR1 SGHTA, CDR2 FQGNSA. In nucleotides, the CDR3 is TGTGCCAGCAGTATGGGACAGGGTGAAGCTTTCTTT. Translation: CASSMGQGEAFF.

This clonotype has just a few counts. The gene calls are TRBV5-1 and TRBJ2-7, with 8 bases identical to TRBD2. The V and J ends lost 4 bases and 4 bases, in that order; junction bases with no gene match: 4. Germline CDR1 SGHRS, CDR2 YFSETQ. This CDR3 has 13 amino acids. The CDR3 DNA reads TGCGCCAGCAGCATTGGGACTAGATACGAGCAGTACTTC. This codes for CASSIGTRYEQYF.

The rearrangement uses TRBV20-1 and TRBJ2-5; TRBD2 matches at 8 bases. Germline V gene sequence: CDR1 DFQATT, CDR2 SNEGSKA (reference sequence). There are 15 residues in the CDR3. Trimming cost V 3 bases and J 2 bases; bases outside gene matches: 8. DNA for the CDR3: TGCAGTGCTAGGGGGACTAGTCTCCGTCAAGAGACCCAGTACTTC. Translating it yields CSARGTSLRQETQYF.

The V gene is TRBV29-1, the J gene TRBJ2-5, with 8 bases fitting TRBD1. Germline trimming cut 7 bases from V and 3 bases from J; bases unmatched to any gene: 4. The CDR3 totals 12 residues. The V gene's germline CDR1 is SQVTM and CDR2 ANQGSEA. As DNA, the CDR3 is TGCAGCGGCTCGACAGGGGAAGAGACCCAGTACTTC. Protein product: CSGSTGEETQYF.

In this sample, this clonotype turned up many times. The rearrangement links TRBV2 to TRBJ1-2; 8 positions match TRBD1. The J segment lost 4 bases and the V segment lost 1 base, leaving 5 bases of the junction unmatched. The CDR3 is 15 amino acids. Germline-derived CDR1 and CDR2 are SNHLY and FYNNEI. As DNA, the CDR3 is TGTGCCAGCAGTGAAGTAGGACAGGGAGGCTATGGCTACACCTTC. Its translation: CASSEVGQGGYGYTF.

The J gene is TRBJ2-7, the V gene TRBV19; D remains unclear. Trimming took off 7 bases at V and 0 bases at J, with 13 bases between the two ends. Germline-derived CDR1 and CDR2 are LNHDA and SQIVND (reference sequence). This CDR3 contains 14 residues. The CDR3 is CASTLDRYSYEQYF. Here the CDR3 DNA reads TGTGCCAGTACTTTGGACCGTTACTCCTACGAGCAGTACTTC.

This clonotype was detected a few times. The V gene is TRBV20-1, the J gene TRBJ1-4; D is unresolved. There are 14 residues in the CDR3. CDR1 and CDR2 (germline): DFQATT, SNEGSKA (reference sequence). V was shortened by 6 bases and J by 7 bases, with 18 bases between the two germline ends. In DNA form, the CDR3 reads TGCAGTGCCAACCTTGGAGGAAAGGCTGAAAAACTGTTTTTT. It is translated as CSANLGGKAEKLFF.

This clonotype was observed at least ten times. V is TRBV10-3 and J is TRBJ1-3, with D maybe TRBD1 (5 bases). CDR3 length: 15 residues. Germline V gives CDR1 ENHRY, CDR2 SYGVKD. V lost 7 bases to trimming and J lost 0 bases, with 13 bases between them. The CDR3 DNA follows: TGTGCCATCAATCCCGACAGATACTCTGGAAACACCATATATTTT. It specifies CAINPDRYSGNTIYF.

About this clonotype itself: Relative to the germline gene, one junction end is altered; a read error may explain this. The rearrangement joins TRBV7-3 to TRBJ2-5; 9 bases agree with TRBD1. CDR1 and CDR2 from the germline V gene are SGHTA and FQGTGA. The CDR3 covers 15 residues. The CDR3 sequence is CASSLTGGFLETQYF. The DNA for the CDR3 is TGTGCCAGCAGCCTAACAGGGGGCTTCCTAGAGACCCAGTACTTC.

This chain links TRBV19 with TRBJ2-5; 9 bases line up with TRBD1. Trimming cost V 4 bases and J 3 bases; bases outside gene matches: 6. The germline gives CDR1 LNHDA, CDR2 SQIVND (reference sequence). This CDR3 contains 15 residues. Here the CDR3 reads CASSTWDRAKETQYF. Written as DNA, the CDR3 is TGTGCCAGTAGTACATGGGACAGGGCGAAAGAGACCCAGTACTTC.

This clonotype occurred many times. The chain recombines TRBV20-1 with TRBJ1-1; D is unresolved. Germline CDR1 DFQATT, CDR2 SNEGSKA (reference sequence). V lost 6 bases and J lost 3, with 8 bases in between. The CDR3 is 11 amino acids. CDR3 amino acids: CSALQYTEAFF. The CDR3 region has the DNA TGCAGTGCCTTACAGTACACTGAAGCTTTCTTT.

This clonotype was counted a few times. The J gene is TRBJ1-5, the V gene TRBV19; D perhaps matches TRBD1 (5 bases). Per germline, CDR1 LNHDA and CDR2 SQIVND (reference sequence). The CDR3 runs to 13 residues. V was trimmed by 2 bases and J by 6 bases, leaving 8 bases between them. CDR3 sequence reads: CASSISRGQPQHF. Written as DNA, the CDR3 is TGTGCCAGTAGTATATCAAGGGGTCAGCCCCAGCATTTT.

The rearrangement uses TRBV9 and TRBJ2-7, with a tentative D call TRBD1 (5 bases). Germline V lookup: CDR1 SGDLS, CDR2 YYNGEE. Trimming removed 0 bases from V and 2 bases from J, with 12 bases in between. CDR3 length: 15 amino acids. The CDR3 loop is CASSVDMGPAYEQYF. CDR3 in DNA: TGTGCCAGCAGCGTAGATATGGGGCCGGCCTACGAGCAGTACTTC.

The rearrangement uses TRBV14 and TRBJ1-1, with 8 bases that match TRBD1. Germline loops: CDR1 SGHDN, CDR2 FVKESK. V lost 0 bases to trimming and J lost 0 bases; unmatched junction nucleotides: 9. This CDR3 spans 18 amino acids. The DNA for the CDR3 is TGTGCCAGCAGCCAAGATTGGGCAGGGGGCTTCGTGAACACTGAAGCTTTCTTT. It codes for CASSQDWAGGFVNTEAFF.

Remarks on this clonotype: A clone one base away is much larger, so this may be a read error. V is TRBV2 and J is TRBJ2-7; possible D gene TRBD1, 7 bases. CDR1 is SNHLY and CDR2 is FYNNEI in the germline V gene. Trimming shortened V by 3 bases and J by 8 bases, and 17 bases separated the two germline ends. The CDR3 is 14 residues long. For the CDR3, the DNA is TGTGCCAGCAGTGAGGAGGGGGCGCTCCACCAGCAGTACTTC. It codes for CASSEEGALHQQYF. The full variable domain, completed using reference TRBV2 and TRBJ2-7, is EPEVTQTPSHQVTQMGQEVILRCVPISNHLYFYWYRQILGQKVEFLVSFYNNEISEKSEIFDDQFSVERPDGSNFTLKIRSTKLEDSAMYFCASSEEGALHQQYFGPGTRLTVT.

Many counts were recorded for this clonotype. The chain has TRBV7-6 and TRBJ1-4, with D hard to call. Per germline, CDR1 SGHVS and CDR2 FNYEAQ. The CDR3 consists of 13 residues. The V end lost 1 base, the J end lost 4 bases, and 4 bases lay between the germline ends. The CDR3 region has the DNA TGTGCCAGCAGCTTAGGCATTAATGAAAAACTGTTTTTT. Protein product: CASSLGINEKLFF.

This chain links TRBV9 with TRBJ1-6; D remains ambiguous. CDR1 and CDR2 (germline): SGDLS, YYNGEE. The CDR3 runs 17 residues. With 0 bases removed from V and 0 bases from J, the gap between germline ends came to 10 bases. DNA of the CDR3: TGTGCCAGCAGCGTAGCGGGAGGGAGCTCCTATAATTCACCCCTCCACTTT. This gives the protein CASSVAGGSSYNSPLHF.

The chain links TRBV6-1 to TRBJ1-2, with D perhaps matching TRBD1 (5 bases). V was clipped by 4 bases and J by 4 bases, with 19 bases between them. The CDR3 runs to 16 residues. CDR1 is MNHNS and CDR2 is SASEGT in the germline V gene. The CDR3 nucleotides read TGTGCCAGCAGTGCGGGACGGCTCCTTACCTCCTATGGCTACACCTTC. Amino acids: CASSAGRLLTSYGYTF.

This clonotype turned up a few times. The V call is TRBV7-6, the J call TRBJ2-7; 11 bases line up with TRBD2. V lost 6 bases and J lost 4; bases outside the gene matches: 8. Germline V gene sequence: CDR1 SGHVS, CDR2 FNYEAQ. The CDR3 consists of 15 residues. CDR3 in DNA: TGTGCCAGCAGTGAAGTAGCGGGAGGGCCGTACGAGCAGTACTTC. Its protein product is CASSEVAGGPYEQYF.